A single sample gave rise to the 9 T cell receptor beta chains below, sequenced in a study of CD8+CD57+ T cells in acquired aplastic anemia. The study profiled TCR beta VDJ and CDR3 using genomic DNA as template. Via MiXCR, TCRdb re-called the reads, giving one row per CDR3 protein. The table lists about 130,000 distinct CDR3 sequences, around 50% of them singletons. Sequenced input: sorted CD4+, CD8+, or CD8+CD57+ T cells (not recorded which) from PBMCs. All receptors derive from a human donor in good health, serving as a control.

This clonotype was seen many times. The chain carries TRBV15 and TRBJ1-2; TRBD1 aligns across 11 bases. Germline CDR1 and CDR2: LNHNV and YYDKDF (reference sequence). This CDR3 is built from 16 residues. Trimming took 5 bases from V and 4 from J; bases not matched to a gene: 9. DNA for the CDR3: TGTGCCACCAGCCCTCGGACAGGGGGCGCCGGCTATGGCTACACCTTC. Its translation: CATSPRTGGAGYGYTF.

This clonotype showed up many times. J is TRBJ1-6 and V is TRBV5-6; D unclear. The CDR3 has 14 residues. Germline-derived CDR1 and CDR2 are SGHDT and YYEEEE. V lost 5 bases and J lost 7, with 13 bases in between. The CDR3 reads CASRSGLYNSPLHF. DNA of the CDR3: TGTGCCAGCAGATCGGGCCTTTACAATTCACCCCTCCACTTT.

The V call is TRBV2, the J call TRBJ1-6, with D possibly being TRBD1 (5 bases). V was clipped by 6 bases and J by 9 bases, with 12 bases between them. The CDR3 extends over 13 amino acids. Per germline, CDR1 SNHLY and CDR2 FYNNEI. The CDR3 region has the DNA TGTGCCAGCAGGAGACAGTCGGGTTCACCCCTCCACTTT. Translation: CASRRQSGSPLHF. The full variable domain, with the rest looked up from reference TRBV2 and TRBJ1-6, is EPEVTQTPSHQVTQMGQEVILRCVPISNHLYFYWYRQILGQKVEFLVSFYNNEISEKSEIFDDQFSVERPDGSNFTLKIRSTKLEDSAMYFCASRRQSGSPLHFGNGTRLTVT.

The chain links TRBV7-9 to TRBJ1-4; D is undetermined. V was shortened by 3 bases and J by 5 bases, with 10 bases between the two germline ends. The CDR3 consists of 14 residues. Looked up from germline, CDR1 is SEHNR and CDR2 is FQNEAQ (reference sequence). The CDR3 sequence: CASSLWARNEKLFF. The CDR3 DNA reads TGTGCCAGCAGCTTGTGGGCCCGAAATGAAAAACTGTTTTTT.

The chain combines TRBV11-1 with TRBJ2-7, with 9 bases that match TRBD2. Germline trimming cut 3 bases from V and 1 base from J; bases unmatched to any gene: 7. The V gene's germline CDR1 is SGHAT and CDR2 FQDESV (reference sequence). This CDR3 contains 16 residues. The CDR3 DNA is TGTGCCAGCAGCTTGGGAGCGGGGGGTACGTCCTACGAGCAGTACGTC. Translated, it gives CASSLGAGGTSYEQYV.

This clonotype was seen many times. The chain joins TRBV14 to TRBJ2-3; no clear D. Trimming took off 4 bases at V and 1 base at J, with 21 bases between the two ends. The germline CDR1 and CDR2 sequences are SGHDN and FVKESK. This CDR3 region has 18 residues. The CDR3 DNA sequence: TGTGCCAGCAGCCCCAGGACGAAGTACGTCCTGGGCACAGATACGCAGTATTTT. Its translation is CASSPRTKYVLGTDTQYF. Full variable domain (remainder filled in from reference TRBV14 and TRBJ2-3): EAGVTQFPSHSVIEKGQTVTLRCDPISGHDNLYWYRRVMGKEIKFLLHFVKESKQDESGMPNNRFLAERTGGTYSTLKVQPAELEDSGVYFCASSPRTKYVLGTDTQYFGPGTRLTVL.

The chain uses TRBV7-6 and TRBJ2-7; D not certain. Between the trimmed V and J ends, which lost 5 bases and 2 bases, there was a span of 4 bases. The germline CDR1 and CDR2 sequences are SGHVS and FNYEAQ. The CDR3 is made up of 11 amino acids. The DNA of the CDR3 is TGTGCCAGCAGCCCTCCCTACGAGCAGTACTTC. It yields the protein CASSPPYEQYF.

The CDR3 nucleotides are TGTGCCAGCAGCTTCTCCGGGACTAGCGGGGGGGCATATACGCAGTATTTT. Protein product: CASSFSGTSGGAYTQYF. The rearrangement uses TRBV11-2 and TRBJ2-3; 16 bases are a match to TRBD2. This CDR3 contains 17 residues. The V segment lost 3 bases and the J segment 7 bases; nucleotides outside the gene matches: 7. Germline V gene lookup returns CDR1 SGHAT and CDR2 FQNNGV.

The V call is TRBV7-2, the J call TRBJ1-6; D may be TRBD1 (6 bases). This CDR3 has 15 residues. V lost 3 bases and J 9 bases, leaving 15 bases between the germline ends. Germline V gives CDR1 SGHTA, CDR2 FQGNSA. The CDR3 nucleotides read TGTGCCAGCAGCTTGCAAGGGGGGCTCCCTTCACCCCTCCACTTT. Translation gives CASSLQGGLPSPLHF.